The clone carrying this T cell receptor beta chain came up a few times. Antigen specificity is unknown. It was with 60 Vbeta and 13 Jbeta primers that the PCR ran. Here immunoSEQ multiplex PCR was the method, and the copy in TCRdb shows in-frame clones only, minus some. The sample consists of roughly 240,000 clones, around 84% of them appearing once. The sample originates from a study of cytomegalovirus exposure and HLA in healthy donors. Overall study results and limits: Productive rates of about 87% or about 30% were seen for most TCR beta V segments in an earlier analysis. Later analysis identified a missense DCLRE1C variant that was linked to TCR beta V- and J-gene trimming.

CDR1 is MGHDK, CDR2 SYGVNS, per germline. V lost 0 bases and J lost 7, with 16 bases in between. This CDR3 comprises 16 residues. The rearrangement joins TRBV25-1 to TRBJ2-1; TRBD2 might be the D (5 bases). Sequenced: PBMCs. The receptor was derived from a girl under 10 years old in good health and CMV-seronegative. This chain's CDR3 is CASSEYRSGEKNEQFF. The CDR3 DNA sequence: TGTGCCAGCAGTGAATATAGAAGCGGTGAGAAAAATGAGCAGTTCTTC.